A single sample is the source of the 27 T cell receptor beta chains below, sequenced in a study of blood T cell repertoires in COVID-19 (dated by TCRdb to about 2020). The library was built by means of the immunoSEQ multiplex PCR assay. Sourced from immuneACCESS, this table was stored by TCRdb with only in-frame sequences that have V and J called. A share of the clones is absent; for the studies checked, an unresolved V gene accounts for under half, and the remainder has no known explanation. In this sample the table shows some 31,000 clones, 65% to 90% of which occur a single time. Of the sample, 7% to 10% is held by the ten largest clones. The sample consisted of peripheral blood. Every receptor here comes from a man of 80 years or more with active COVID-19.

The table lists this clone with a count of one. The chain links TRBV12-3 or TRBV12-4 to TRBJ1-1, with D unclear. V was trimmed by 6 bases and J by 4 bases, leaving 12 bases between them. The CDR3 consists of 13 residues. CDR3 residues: CASSPQVSTEAFF. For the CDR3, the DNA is TGTGCCAGCAGCCCTCAGGTCAGCACTGAAGCTTTCTTT.

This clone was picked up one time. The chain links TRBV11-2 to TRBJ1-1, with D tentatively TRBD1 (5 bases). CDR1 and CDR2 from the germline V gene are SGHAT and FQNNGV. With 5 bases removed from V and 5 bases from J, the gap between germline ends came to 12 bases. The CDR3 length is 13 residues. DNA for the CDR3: TGTGCCAGCAGCACCCAGGGTCAAACTGAAGCTTTCTTT. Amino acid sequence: CASSTQGQTEAFF.

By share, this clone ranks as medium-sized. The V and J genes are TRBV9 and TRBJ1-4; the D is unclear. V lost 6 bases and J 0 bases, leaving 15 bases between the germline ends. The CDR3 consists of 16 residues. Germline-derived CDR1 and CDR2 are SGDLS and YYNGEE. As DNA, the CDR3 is TGTGCCAGCACCCGTTTCGAGGTTGCAACTAATGAAAAACTGTTTTTT. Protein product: CASTRFEVATNEKLFF.

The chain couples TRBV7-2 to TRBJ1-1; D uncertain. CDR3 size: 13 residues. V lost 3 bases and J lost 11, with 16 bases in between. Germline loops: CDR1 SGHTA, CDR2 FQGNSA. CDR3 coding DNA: TGTGCCAGCAGCTTCGGTTGGCGACGAGCGGCTTTCTTT. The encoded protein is CASSFGWRRAAFF.

In DNA form, the CDR3 reads TGTGCCAGCTCACCACGTGAGGTTAGCACAGATACGCAGTATTTT. Its protein is CASSPREVSTDTQYF. The J gene is TRBJ2-3, the V gene TRBV18; D is ambiguous. The germline V gene encodes CDR1 KGHSH and CDR2 LQKENI. V was cut by 1 base and J by 0 bases, with 8 bases left in between. The CDR3 has 15 residues. Looking up the rest from reference TRBV18 and TRBJ2-3 gives the full variable domain: NAGVMQNPRHLVRRRGQEARLRCSPMKGHSHVYWYRQLPEEGLKFMVYLQKENIIDESGMPKERFSAEFPKEGPSILRIQQVVRGDSAAYFCASSPREVSTDTQYFGPGTRLTVL.

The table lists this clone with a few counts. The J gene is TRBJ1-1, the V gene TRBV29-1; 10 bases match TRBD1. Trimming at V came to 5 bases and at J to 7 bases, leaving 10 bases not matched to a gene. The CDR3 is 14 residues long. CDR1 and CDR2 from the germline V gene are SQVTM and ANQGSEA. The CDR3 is CSVNRMGQGREAFF. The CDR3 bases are TGCAGCGTTAACCGGATGGGACAGGGGCGTGAAGCTTTCTTT.

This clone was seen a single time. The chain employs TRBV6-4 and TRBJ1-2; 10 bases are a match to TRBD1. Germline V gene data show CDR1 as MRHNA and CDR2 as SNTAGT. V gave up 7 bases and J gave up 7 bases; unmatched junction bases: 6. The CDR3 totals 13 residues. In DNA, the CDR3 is TGTGCCAGCAACGGGACAGGGGTTCTTGGCTACACCTTC. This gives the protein CASNGTGVLGYTF.

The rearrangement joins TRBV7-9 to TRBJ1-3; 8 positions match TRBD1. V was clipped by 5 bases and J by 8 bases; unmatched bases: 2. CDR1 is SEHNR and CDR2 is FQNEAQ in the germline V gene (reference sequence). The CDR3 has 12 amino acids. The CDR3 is CASSETGDTIYF. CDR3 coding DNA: TGTGCCAGCAGCGAGACAGGGGACACCATATATTTT.

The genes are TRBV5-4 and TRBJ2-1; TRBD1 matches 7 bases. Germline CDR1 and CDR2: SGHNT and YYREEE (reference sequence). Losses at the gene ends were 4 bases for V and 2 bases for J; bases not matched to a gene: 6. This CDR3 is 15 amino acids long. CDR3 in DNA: TGTGCCAGCAGCCTTGACAGGGCCACCTACAATGAGCAGTTCTTC. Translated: CASSLDRATYNEQFF.

The DNA for the CDR3 is TGTGCCAGCAGCCCGGACAGGAACTATGGCTACACCTTC. Amino acids: CASSPDRNYGYTF. V usage is TRBV9 and J usage is TRBJ1-2; 7 positions agree with TRBD1. There are 13 residues in the CDR3. The germline gives CDR1 SGDLS, CDR2 YYNGEE. V shed 4 bases and J 2 bases; nucleotides not matched to a gene: 2. Looking up the rest from reference TRBV9 and TRBJ1-2 gives the full variable domain: DSGVTQTPKHLITATGQRVTLRCSPRSGDLSVYWYQQSLDQGLQFLIQYYNGEERAKGNILERFSAQQFPDLHSELNLSSLELGDSALYFCASSPDRNYGYTFGSGTRLTVV.

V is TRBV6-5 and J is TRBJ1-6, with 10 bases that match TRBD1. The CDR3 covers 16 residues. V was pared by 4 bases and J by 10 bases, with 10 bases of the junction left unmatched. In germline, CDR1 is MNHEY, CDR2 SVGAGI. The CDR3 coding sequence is TGTGCCAGCAGTTCCTCAAGGACAGGGGGTACGTCACCCCTCCACTTT. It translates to CASSSSRTGGTSPLHF.

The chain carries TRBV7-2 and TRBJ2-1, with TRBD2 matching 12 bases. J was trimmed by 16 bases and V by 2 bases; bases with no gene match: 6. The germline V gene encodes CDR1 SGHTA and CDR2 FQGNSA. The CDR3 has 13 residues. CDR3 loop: CASSLLAGGPRFF. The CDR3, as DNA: TGTGCCAGCAGCTTACTAGCGGGGGGGCCGAGATTCTTC.

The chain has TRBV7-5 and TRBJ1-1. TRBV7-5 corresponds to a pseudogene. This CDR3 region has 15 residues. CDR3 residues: CVRSPRVAGRAEAFF. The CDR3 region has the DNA TGTGTCAGAAGCCCGAGGGTGGCGGGAAGGGCTGAAGCTTTCTTT.

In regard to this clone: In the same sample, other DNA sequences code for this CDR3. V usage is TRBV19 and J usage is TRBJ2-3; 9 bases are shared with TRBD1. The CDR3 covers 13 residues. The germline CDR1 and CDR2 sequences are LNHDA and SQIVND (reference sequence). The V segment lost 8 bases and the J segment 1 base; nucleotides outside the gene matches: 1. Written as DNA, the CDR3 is TGTGCCAGTCGGGACAGGGGCACAGATACGCAGTATTTT. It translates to CASRDRGTDTQYF.

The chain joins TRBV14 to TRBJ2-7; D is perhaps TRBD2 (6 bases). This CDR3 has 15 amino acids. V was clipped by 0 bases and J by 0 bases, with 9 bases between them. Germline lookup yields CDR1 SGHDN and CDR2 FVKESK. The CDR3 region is CASSQDAGSSYEQYF. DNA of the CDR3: TGTGCCAGCAGCCAAGATGCGGGGAGCTCCTACGAGCAGTACTTC. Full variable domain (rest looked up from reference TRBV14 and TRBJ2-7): EAGVTQFPSHSVIEKGQTVTLRCDPISGHDNLYWYRRVMGKEIKFLLHFVKESKQDESGMPNNRFLAERTGGTYSTLKVQPAELEDSGVYFCASSQDAGSSYEQYFGPGTRLTVT.

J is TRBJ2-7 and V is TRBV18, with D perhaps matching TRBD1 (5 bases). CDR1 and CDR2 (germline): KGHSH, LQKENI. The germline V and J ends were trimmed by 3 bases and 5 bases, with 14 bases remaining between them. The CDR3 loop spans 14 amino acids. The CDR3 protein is CASSPRQIKDEQYF. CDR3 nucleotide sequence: TGTGCCAGCTCACCTCGACAGATTAAAGACGAGCAGTACTTC.

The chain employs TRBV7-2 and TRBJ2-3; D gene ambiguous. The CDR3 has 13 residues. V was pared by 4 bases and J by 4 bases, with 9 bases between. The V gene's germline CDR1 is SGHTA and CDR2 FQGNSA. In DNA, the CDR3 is TGTGCCAGCAGCTCAAATCAGGCAGATACGCAGTATTTT. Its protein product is CASSSNQADTQYF. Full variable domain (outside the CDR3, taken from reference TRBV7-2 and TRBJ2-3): GAGVSQSPSNKVTEKGKDVELRCDPISGHTALYWYRQSLGQGLEFLIYFQGNSAPDKSGLPSDRFSAERTGGSVSTLTIQRTQQEDSAVYLCASSSNQADTQYFGPGTRLTVL.

The CDR3: CASRAGTGTGELFF. In nucleotides, the CDR3 is TGTGCCAGCAGGGCCGGGACAGGGACCGGGGAGCTGTTTTTT. The V gene is TRBV6-5, the J gene TRBJ2-2; TRBD1 agrees at 9 bases. Germline loops: CDR1 MNHEY, CDR2 SVGAGI. J lost 5 bases, V lost 6 bases, and 4 bases had no gene match. The CDR3 spans 14 residues.

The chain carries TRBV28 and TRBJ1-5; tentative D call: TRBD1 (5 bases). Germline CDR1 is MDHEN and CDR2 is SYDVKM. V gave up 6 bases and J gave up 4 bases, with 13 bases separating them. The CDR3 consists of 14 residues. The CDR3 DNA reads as TGTGCCAGCAGGCCGGGGGGATCAAATCAGCCCCAGCATTTT. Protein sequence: CASRPGGSNQPQHF.

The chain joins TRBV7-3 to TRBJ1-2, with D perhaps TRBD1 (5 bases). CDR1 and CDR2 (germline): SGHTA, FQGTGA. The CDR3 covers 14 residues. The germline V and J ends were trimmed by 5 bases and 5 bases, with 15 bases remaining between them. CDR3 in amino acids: CASSPTGLQYGYTF. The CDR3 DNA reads TGTGCCAGCAGCCCAACGGGACTGCAATATGGCTACACCTTC.

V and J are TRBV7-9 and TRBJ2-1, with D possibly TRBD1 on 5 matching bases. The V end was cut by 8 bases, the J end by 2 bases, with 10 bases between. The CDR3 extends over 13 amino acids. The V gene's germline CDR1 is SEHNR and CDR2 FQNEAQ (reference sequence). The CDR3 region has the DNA TGTGCCAGCTTTCAGGGTGCCTACAATGAGCAGTTCTTC. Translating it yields CASFQGAYNEQFF.

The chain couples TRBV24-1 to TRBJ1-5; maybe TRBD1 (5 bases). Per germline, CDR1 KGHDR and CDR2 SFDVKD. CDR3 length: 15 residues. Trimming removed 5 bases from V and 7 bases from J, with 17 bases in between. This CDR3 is CATSAKGRGAQPQHF. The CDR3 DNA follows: TGTGCCACCAGTGCGAAGGGGCGCGGTGCGCAGCCCCAGCATTTT.

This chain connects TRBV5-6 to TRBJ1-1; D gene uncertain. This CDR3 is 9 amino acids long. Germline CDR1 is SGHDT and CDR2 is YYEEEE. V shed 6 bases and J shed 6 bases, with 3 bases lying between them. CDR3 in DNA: TGTGCCAGCACCTCTGAAGCTTTCTTT. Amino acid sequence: CASTSEAFF.

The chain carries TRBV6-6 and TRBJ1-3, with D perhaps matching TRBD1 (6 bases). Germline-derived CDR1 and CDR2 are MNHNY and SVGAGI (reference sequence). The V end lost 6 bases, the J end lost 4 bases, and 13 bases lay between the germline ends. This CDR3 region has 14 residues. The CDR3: CASRPGVGGNTIYF. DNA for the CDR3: TGTGCCAGCAGACCAGGGGTGGGGGGAAACACCATATATTTT.

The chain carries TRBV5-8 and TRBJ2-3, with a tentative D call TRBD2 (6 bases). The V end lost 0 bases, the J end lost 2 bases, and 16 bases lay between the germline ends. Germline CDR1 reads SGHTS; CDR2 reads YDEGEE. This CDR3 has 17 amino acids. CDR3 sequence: CASSLADPAGLTDTQYF. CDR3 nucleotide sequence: TGTGCCAGCAGCTTGGCCGACCCAGCGGGCCTCACAGATACGCAGTATTTT.

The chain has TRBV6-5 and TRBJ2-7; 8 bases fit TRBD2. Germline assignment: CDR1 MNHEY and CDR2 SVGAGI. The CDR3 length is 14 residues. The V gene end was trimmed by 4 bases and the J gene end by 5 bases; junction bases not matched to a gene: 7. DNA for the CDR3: TGTGCCAGCAGTTTTAGCGGGGCCCTAGACGAGCAGTACTTC. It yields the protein CASSFSGALDEQYF.

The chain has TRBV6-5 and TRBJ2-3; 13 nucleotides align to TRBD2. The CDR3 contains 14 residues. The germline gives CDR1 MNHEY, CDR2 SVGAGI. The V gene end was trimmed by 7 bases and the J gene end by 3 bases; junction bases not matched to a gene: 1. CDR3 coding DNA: TGTGCCAGCATGACTAGCGGGGGGACAGATACGCAGTATTTT. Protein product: CASMTSGGTDTQYF.